The TCR beta chain described here comes from a study of blood T cell repertoires in COVID-19. As for the study in general: Both acute and convalescent COVID-19 samples were obtained from the United States, Italy and Spain.

Authors' analysis steps: Reference gene primers were amplified, and this amplification served to estimate nucleated cell counts. TCRdb keeps only in-frame clones here, not all; method: immunoSEQ multiplex PCR. That table furnishes V, J and clone size, whereas the DNA furnished D and trimming. The table has 200,000 to 250,000 clones, 80% seen once; the top ten hold 5.5%. The sample comprised peripheral blood. This receptor was identified in a woman aged 70 to 79 with acute or convalescent COVID-19.

As DNA, the CDR3 is TGTGCCAGCAGCTTGCCGGGGACTAGCGGGATTACCCAGTACTTC. Amino acids: CASSLPGTSGITQYF. The V gene is TRBV5-4, the J gene TRBJ2-5, with 13 nucleotides matching TRBD2. The ends lost 1 base at V and 8 bases at J; junction bases unmatched: 5. CDR1 SGHNT and CDR2 YYREEE come from the germline V gene (reference sequence). The CDR3 totals 15 residues.